The 9 T cell receptor beta chains reported below all come from one sample, sequenced in a study of vaccination effects on CD4 cells after COVID-19. The antigens these receptors bind are not known. Clones were sequenced by immunoSEQ multiplex PCR, and TCRdb holds only the in-frame ones, with some missing. Of about 25,000 clones detected, about 73% appear once; the ten largest clones hold around 10%. Subsequent to roughly 10 days of culture, CD4+ T cells were isolated. The material was CD4+ T cells from PBMCs cultured without peptide, obtained before COVID-19 vaccination. These TCRs come from a human donor who received a COVID-19 vaccine.

V and J are TRBV18 and TRBJ1-2; TRBD1 matches at 9 bases. The V gene end was trimmed by 5 bases and the J gene end by 2 bases; junction bases not matched to a gene: 3. The CDR3 has 14 residues. Per germline, CDR1 KGHSH and CDR2 LQKENI. The chain's CDR3 is CASSAQGANYGYTF. The DNA for the CDR3 is TGTGCCAGCTCAGCACAGGGGGCCAACTATGGCTACACCTTC.

This chain connects TRBV5-1 to TRBJ2-2; D is perhaps TRBD1 (6 bases). The V end was cut by 4 bases, the J end by 4 bases, with 14 bases between. CDR1 and CDR2 (germline): SGHRS, YFSETQ. This CDR3 is 15 amino acids long. The CDR3 DNA is TGCGCCAGCAGCCTTAATCAGGGGAGCACCGGGGAGCTGTTTTTT. It encodes CASSLNQGSTGELFF.

This sequence joins TRBV7-9 and TRBJ2-2, with D unresolved. This CDR3 region has 18 residues. The germline V gene has CDR1 SEHNR and CDR2 FQNEAQ (reference sequence). Trimming stripped 4 bases from V and 3 bases from J, with 21 bases between. The CDR3 region is CASSSIRAHKLYTGELFF. The CDR3 coding sequence is TGTGCCAGCAGCTCGATAAGGGCCCATAAGTTATACACCGGGGAGCTGTTTTTT.

The chain joins TRBV5-1 to TRBJ1-2; TRBD1 matches at 9 bases. The CDR3 runs 18 residues. Germline CDR1 reads SGHRS; CDR2 reads YFSETQ. Losses at the gene ends were 4 bases for V and 6 bases for J; bases not matched to a gene: 19. The DNA of the CDR3 is TGCGCCAGCAGCCCGAATCGCCGAAACAGGGGGCTATCCGATGGCTACACCTTC. Translated, it gives CASSPNRRNRGLSDGYTF.

The J gene is TRBJ2-3, the V gene TRBV9; TRBD2 agrees at 12 bases. V shed 2 bases and J 2 bases; nucleotides not matched to a gene: 3. Germline CDR1 and CDR2: SGDLS and YYNGEE. The CDR3 length is 16 residues. DNA of the CDR3: TGTGCCAGCAGCGTCGGGACTAGCGGGTTCACAGATACGCAGTATTTT. Protein sequence: CASSVGTSGFTDTQYF.

This clone was counted only a few times. The chain recombines TRBV5-4 with TRBJ1-5; no firm D call. The V end was cut by 2 bases, the J end by 2 bases, with 5 bases between. This CDR3 contains 13 residues. Germline lookup yields CDR1 SGHNT and CDR2 YYREEE (reference sequence). The CDR3 sequence: CASSFEGNQPQHF. CDR3 sequence (DNA): TGTGCCAGCAGCTTCGAGGGCAATCAGCCCCAGCATTTT.

V is TRBV10-1 and J is TRBJ1-2; no firm D call. This CDR3 has 11 residues. The germline CDR1 and CDR2 sequences are WNHNN and SYGVQD (reference sequence). V lost 7 bases to trimming and J lost 6 bases, with 9 bases between them. The chain's CDR3 is CASMNQDGYTF. CDR3 DNA: TGCGCCAGCATGAATCAGGATGGCTACACCTTC.

This clone was detected once. Mismatch with germline at one junction end may stem from a read error. V usage is TRBV7-2 and J usage is TRBJ2-1, with 8 bases aligning to TRBD2. The CDR3 runs 15 residues. CDR1 and CDR2 from the germline V gene are SGHTA and FQGNSA. The CDR3 DNA reads as TGTGCCAGCAGATTAGGCGCGGGGGGTTACAATGAGCAGTTCTTC. It yields the protein CASRLGAGGYNEQFF.

The CDR3 bases are TGTGCCAGCAGTAGGACTGGACAGAGCTCCTACGAGCAGTACTTC. This translates into CASSRTGQSSYEQYF. This rearrangement joins TRBV6-5 to TRBJ2-7, with D possibly matching TRBD1 (6 bases). Germline V gene lookup returns CDR1 MNHEY and CDR2 SVGAGI. This CDR3 spans 15 amino acids. The germline V and J ends were trimmed by 5 bases and 0 bases, with 14 bases remaining between them.